This T cell receptor beta chain was identified in a study of T cell repertoires in cytomegalovirus infection. Whole-study context: HLA-B-restricted CMV epitopes that are well studied, plus recently identified HLA-C-restricted ones, were used by the study. It can be stated that public TCR beta signatures indicated CMV infection as well as a matching HLA type. Study-wide results and limits: Predominance within the ex vivo response was attributable to HLA-C-restricted CMV-specific TCR beta clonotypes.

This clonotype appeared a few times. Its matching antigen is unknown. This CDR3 is built from 16 residues. From germline, CDR1 is SGHVS and CDR2 FQNEAQ. Trimming took 3 bases from V and 4 from J; bases not matched to a gene: 8. TCRdb processed the reads anew with MiXCR; each CDR3 protein has one entry. The table has 650,000 to 900,000 distinct CDR3 sequences, approximately 29% seen once. The receptor comes from a human donor in good health (CMV status not recorded). Some clones in this sample may be carry-over from other donors' samples. V and J are TRBV7-8 and TRBJ2-3, with 9 bases matching TRBD1. The source was cultured CD8+ T cells from PBMCs, collected from culture after CMV antigen stimulation. CDR3 bases: TGTGCCAGCAGCTTCCCCTCGGGACAGGGACCAGATACGCAGTATTTT. Amino acid sequence: CASSFPSGQGPDTQYF.